This T cell receptor beta chain was sequenced during a study of blood T cell repertoires in COVID-19. Only in-frame clones appear in the TCRdb table, and some are missing; sequencing was by immunoSEQ multiplex PCR. The table lists a few hundred thousand clones, approximately 86% of them singletons. Per germline, CDR1 SGHNT and CDR2 YYREEE (reference sequence). J was trimmed by 6 bases and V by 4 bases; bases with no gene match: 7. This CDR3 region has 15 residues. V is TRBV5-4 and J is TRBJ2-3; the match to TRBD1 covers 11 bases. Sequences were obtained from peripheral blood. This sequence was found in an older woman with active or convalescent COVID-19. The CDR3 DNA follows: TGTGCCAGCAGCCCCCGGACAGGGGGCTCTGATACGCAGTATTTT. Protein: CASSPRTGGSDTQYF.